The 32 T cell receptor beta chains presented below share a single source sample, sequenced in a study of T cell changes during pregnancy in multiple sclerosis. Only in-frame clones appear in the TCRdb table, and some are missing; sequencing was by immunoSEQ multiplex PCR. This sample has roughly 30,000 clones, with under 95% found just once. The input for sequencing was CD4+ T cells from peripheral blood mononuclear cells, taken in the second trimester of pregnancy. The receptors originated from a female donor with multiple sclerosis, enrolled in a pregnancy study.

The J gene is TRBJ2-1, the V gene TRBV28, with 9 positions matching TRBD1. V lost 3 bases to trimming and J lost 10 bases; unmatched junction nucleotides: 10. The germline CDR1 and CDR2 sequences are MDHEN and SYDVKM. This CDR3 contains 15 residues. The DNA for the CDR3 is TGTGCCAGCAGTTTTTTAGGGACAGGGAGAAGAGAGCAGTTCTTC. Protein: CASSFLGTGRREQFF.

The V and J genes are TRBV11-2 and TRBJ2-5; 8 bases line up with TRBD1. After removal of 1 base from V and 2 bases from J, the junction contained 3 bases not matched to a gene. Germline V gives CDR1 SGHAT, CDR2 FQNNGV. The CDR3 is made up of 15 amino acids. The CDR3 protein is CASSLGDRTQETQYF. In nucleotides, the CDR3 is TGTGCCAGCAGCTTAGGGGACAGGACACAAGAGACCCAGTACTTC.

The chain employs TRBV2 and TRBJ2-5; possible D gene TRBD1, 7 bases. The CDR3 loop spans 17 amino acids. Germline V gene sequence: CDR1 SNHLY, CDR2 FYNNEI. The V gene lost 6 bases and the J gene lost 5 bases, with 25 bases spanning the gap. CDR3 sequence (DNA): TGTGCCAGCAGATATGGGGGGACAGACTCTTCGGGGGAGACCCAGTACTTC. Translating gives CASRYGGTDSSGETQYF.

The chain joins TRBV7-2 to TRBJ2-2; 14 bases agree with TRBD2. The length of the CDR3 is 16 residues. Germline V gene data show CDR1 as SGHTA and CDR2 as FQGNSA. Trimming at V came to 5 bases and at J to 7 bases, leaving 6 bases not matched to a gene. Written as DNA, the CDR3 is TGTGCCAGCAGCAGGGGACTAGCGGGAGTTAGCGGGGAGCTGTTTTTT. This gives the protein CASSRGLAGVSGELFF.

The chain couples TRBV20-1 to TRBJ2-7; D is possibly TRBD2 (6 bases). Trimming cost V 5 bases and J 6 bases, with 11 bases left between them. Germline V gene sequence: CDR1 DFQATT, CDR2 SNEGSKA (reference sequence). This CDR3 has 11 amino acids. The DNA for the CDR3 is TGCAGTGCTCATCAGGGAGGCGAGCAGTACTTC. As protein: CSAHQGGEQYF.

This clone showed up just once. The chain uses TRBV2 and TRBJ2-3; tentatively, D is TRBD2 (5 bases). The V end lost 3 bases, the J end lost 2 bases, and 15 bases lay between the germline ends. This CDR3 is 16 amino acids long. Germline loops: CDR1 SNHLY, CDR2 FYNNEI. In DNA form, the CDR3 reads TGTGCCAGCAGTGAGCTTCTAGCTTGGGACACAGATACGCAGTATTTT. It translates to CASSELLAWDTDTQYF.

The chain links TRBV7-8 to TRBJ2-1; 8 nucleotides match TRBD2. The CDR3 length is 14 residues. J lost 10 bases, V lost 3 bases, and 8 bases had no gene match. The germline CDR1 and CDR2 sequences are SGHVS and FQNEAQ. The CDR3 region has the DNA TGTGCCAGCAGCTTGGGGACTAGTAGGTACGAGCAGTTCTTC. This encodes CASSLGTSRYEQFF.

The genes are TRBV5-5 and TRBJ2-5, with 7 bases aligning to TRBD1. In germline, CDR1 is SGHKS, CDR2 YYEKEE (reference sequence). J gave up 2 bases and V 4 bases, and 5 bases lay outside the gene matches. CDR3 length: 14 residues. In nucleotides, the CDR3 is TGTGCCAGCAGCATACAGGGGCTGCAAGAGACCCAGTACTTC. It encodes CASSIQGLQETQYF.

CDR3 loop: CASSSRDRNTEAFF. CDR3 bases: TGTGCCAGCAGCTCCCGGGACAGAAACACTGAAGCTTTCTTT. The rearrangement uses TRBV5-4 and TRBJ1-1; TRBD1 matches 7 bases. This CDR3 comprises 14 residues. CDR1 and CDR2 from the germline V gene are SGHNT and YYREEE (reference sequence). V lost 3 bases and J lost 2; bases outside the gene matches: 4.

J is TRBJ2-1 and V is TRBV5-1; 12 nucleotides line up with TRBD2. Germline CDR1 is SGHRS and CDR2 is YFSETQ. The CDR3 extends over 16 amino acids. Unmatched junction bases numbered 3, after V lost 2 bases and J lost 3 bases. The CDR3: CASSLRTSGVYNEQFF. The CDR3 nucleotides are TGCGCCAGCAGCTTACGGACTAGCGGGGTCTACAATGAGCAGTTCTTC.

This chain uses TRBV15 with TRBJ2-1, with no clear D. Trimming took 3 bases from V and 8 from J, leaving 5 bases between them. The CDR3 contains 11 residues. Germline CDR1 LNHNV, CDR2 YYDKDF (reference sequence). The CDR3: CATSRVDEQFF. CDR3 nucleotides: TGTGCCACCAGCAGGGTAGATGAGCAGTTCTTC. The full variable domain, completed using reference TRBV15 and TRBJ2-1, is DAMVIQNPRYQVTQFGKPVTLSCSQTLNHNVMYWYQQKSSQAPKLLFHYYDKDFNNEADTPDNFQSRRPNTSFCFLDIRSPGLGDTAMYLCATSRVDEQFFGPGTRLTVL.

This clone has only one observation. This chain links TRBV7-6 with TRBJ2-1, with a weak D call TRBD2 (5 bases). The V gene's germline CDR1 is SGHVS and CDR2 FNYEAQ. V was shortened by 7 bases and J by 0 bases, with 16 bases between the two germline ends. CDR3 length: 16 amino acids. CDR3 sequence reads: CASTTGSSASYNEQFF. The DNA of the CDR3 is TGTGCCAGCACCACGGGGTCGAGCGCCTCCTACAATGAGCAGTTCTTC.

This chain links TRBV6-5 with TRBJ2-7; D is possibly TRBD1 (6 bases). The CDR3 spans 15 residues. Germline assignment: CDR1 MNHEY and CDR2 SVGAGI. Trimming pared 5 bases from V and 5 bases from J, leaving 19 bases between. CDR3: CASSRVVGRGNEQYF. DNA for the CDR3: TGTGCCAGCAGTCGCGTTGTGGGCAGGGGCAACGAGCAGTACTTC.

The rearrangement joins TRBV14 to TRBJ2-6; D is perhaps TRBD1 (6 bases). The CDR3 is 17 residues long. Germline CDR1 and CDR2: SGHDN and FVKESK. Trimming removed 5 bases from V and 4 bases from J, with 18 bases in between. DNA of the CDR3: TGTGCCAGCAGCTATAGGAACAGGGCTCTGGGGGCCAACGTCCTGACTTTC. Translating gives CASSYRNRALGANVLTF.

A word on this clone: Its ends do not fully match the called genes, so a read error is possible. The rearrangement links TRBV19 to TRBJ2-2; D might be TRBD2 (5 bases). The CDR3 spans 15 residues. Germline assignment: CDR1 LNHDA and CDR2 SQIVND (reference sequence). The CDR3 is CASSGVSLNTGELLF. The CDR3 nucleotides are TGTGCCAGTAGTGGGGTCTCACTCAACACCGGGGAGCTGCTTTTT.

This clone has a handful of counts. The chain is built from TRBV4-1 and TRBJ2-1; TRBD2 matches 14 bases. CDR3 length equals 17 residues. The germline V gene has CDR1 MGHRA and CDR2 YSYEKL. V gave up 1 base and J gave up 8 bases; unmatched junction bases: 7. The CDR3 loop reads CASSQAGTSGSMYEQFF. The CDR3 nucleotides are TGCGCCAGCAGCCAAGCCGGGACTAGCGGGAGTATGTATGAGCAGTTCTTC.

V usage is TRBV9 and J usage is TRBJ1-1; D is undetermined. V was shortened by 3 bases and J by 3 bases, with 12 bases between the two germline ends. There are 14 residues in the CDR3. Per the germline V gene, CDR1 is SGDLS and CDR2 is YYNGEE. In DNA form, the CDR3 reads TGTGCCAGCAGCGCCGACATTAGATACACTGAAGCTTTCTTT. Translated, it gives CASSADIRYTEAFF.

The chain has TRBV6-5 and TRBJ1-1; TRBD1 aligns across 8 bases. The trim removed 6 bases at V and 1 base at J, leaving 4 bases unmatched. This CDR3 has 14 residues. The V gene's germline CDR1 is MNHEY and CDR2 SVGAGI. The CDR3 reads CASRAGTGNTEAFF. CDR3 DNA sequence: TGTGCCAGCAGAGCCGGGACAGGGAACACTGAAGCTTTCTTT.

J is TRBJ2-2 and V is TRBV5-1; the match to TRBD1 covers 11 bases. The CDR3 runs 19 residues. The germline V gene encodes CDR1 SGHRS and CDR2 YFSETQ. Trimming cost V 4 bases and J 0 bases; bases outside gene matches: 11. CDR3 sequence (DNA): TGCGCCAGCAGCCTCCCGGGACAGGGGGTTTCGGCGAACACCGGGGAGCTGTTTTTT. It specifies CASSLPGQGVSANTGELFF.

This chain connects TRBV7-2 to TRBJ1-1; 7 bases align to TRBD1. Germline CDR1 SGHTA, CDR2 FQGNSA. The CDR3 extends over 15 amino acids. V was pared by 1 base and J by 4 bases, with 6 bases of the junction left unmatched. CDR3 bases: TGTGCCAGCAGCTTAGGGACCAGGGGGACCACTGAAGCTTTCTTT. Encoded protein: CASSLGTRGTTEAFF.

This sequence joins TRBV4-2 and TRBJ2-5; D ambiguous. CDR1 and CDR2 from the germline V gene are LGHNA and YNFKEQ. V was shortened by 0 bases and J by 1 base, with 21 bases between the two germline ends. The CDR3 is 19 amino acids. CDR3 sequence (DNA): TGTGCCAGCAGCCAAGATGAGGCTTCGTCCTGGCGAGTCCAAGAGACCCAGTACTTC. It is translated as CASSQDEASSWRVQETQYF.

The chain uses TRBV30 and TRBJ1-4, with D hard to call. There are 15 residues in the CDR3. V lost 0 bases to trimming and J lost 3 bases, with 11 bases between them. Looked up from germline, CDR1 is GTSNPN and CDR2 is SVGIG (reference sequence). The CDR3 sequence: CAWSVTDRPNEKLFF. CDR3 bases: TGTGCCTGGAGTGTGACTGATAGACCTAATGAAAAACTGTTTTTT.

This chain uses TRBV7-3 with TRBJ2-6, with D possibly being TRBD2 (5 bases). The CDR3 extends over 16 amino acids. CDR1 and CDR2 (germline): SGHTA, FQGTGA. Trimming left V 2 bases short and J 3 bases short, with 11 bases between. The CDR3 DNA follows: TGTGCCAGCAGCTTATGGCCGGCGGGTGGGGCCAACGTCCTGACTTTC. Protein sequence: CASSLWPAGGANVLTF.

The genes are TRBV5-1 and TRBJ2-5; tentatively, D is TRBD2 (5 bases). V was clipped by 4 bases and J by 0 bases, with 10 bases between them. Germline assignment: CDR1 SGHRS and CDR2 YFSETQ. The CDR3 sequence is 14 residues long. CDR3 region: CASSPGDYQETQYF. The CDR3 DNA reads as TGCGCCAGCAGCCCCGGGGATTACCAAGAGACCCAGTACTTC.

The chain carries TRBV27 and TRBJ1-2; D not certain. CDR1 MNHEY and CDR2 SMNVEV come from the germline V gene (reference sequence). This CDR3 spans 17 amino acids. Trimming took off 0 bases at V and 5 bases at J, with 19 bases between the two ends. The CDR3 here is CASSLSRRLVHLYGYTF. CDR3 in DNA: TGTGCCAGCAGTTTATCCCGCAGGCTGGTGCATTTGTATGGCTACACCTTC.

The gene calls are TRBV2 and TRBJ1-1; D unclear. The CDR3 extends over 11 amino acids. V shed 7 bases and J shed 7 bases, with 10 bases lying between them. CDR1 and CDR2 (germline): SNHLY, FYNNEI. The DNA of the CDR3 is TGTGCCAGCAAGAGGGAGGGTGAAGCTTTCTTT. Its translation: CASKREGEAFF.

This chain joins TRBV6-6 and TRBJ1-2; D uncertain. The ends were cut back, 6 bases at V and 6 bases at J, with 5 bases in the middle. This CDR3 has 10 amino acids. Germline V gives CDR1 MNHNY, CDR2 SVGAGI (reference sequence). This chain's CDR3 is CASSRDGYTF. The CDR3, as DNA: TGTGCCAGCAGCCGCGATGGCTACACCTTC.

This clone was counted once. The CDR3 sequence is CASSPPTWDRGEKLFF. CDR3 DNA: TGTGCCAGCAGTCCTCCTACCTGGGACAGGGGTGAAAAACTGTTTTTT. The rearrangement links TRBV27 to TRBJ1-4; TRBD1 aligns across 10 bases. This CDR3 is built from 16 residues. V trimming: 5 bases; J trimming: 7 bases; junction bases outside the gene matches: 10. Germline V gene data show CDR1 as MNHEY and CDR2 as SMNVEV (reference sequence).

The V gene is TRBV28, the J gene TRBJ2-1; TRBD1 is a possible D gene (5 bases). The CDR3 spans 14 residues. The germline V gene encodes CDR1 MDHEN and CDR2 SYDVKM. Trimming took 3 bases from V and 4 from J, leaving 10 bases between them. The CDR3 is CASSFWQGYNEQFF. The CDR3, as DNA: TGTGCCAGCAGTTTCTGGCAGGGTTACAATGAGCAGTTCTTC.

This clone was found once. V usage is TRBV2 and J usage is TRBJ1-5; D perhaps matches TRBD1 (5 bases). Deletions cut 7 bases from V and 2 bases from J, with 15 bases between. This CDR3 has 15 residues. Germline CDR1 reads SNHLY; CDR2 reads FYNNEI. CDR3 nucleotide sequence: TGTGCCAGCATGTCGACAGCCTCAGGCAATCAGCCCCAGCATTTT. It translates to CASMSTASGNQPQHF.

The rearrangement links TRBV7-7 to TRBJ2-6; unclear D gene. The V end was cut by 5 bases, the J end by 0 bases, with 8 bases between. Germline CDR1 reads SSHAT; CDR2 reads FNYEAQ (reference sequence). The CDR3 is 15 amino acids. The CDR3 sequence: CASSRLNSGANVLTF. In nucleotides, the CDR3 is TGTGCCAGCAGCCGTCTTAACTCTGGGGCCAACGTCCTGACTTTC.

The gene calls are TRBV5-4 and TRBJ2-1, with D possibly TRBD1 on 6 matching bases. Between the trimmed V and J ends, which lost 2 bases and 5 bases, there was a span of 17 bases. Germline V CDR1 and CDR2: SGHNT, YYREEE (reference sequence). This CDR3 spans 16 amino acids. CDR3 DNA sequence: TGTGCCAGCAGCTTATCTACAGGGCCCGGGGACAATGAGCAGTTCTTC. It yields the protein CASSLSTGPGDNEQFF.